This T cell receptor (beta chain) was retrieved from a study of blood T cell repertoires in COVID-19. Study-wide background: Acute and convalescent COVID-19 specimens originated in the United States, Italy and Spain. PBMCs, B-cell-depleted T cells, or T cells were the source of the cDNA or gDNA that made up the material.

Method: immunoSEQ multiplex PCR; TCRdb's copy keeps in-frame clones and lacks some. Among about 140,000 clones listed, around 90% were seen once. The CDR3 is 15 residues long. Germline trimming cut 4 bases from V and 5 bases from J; bases unmatched to any gene: 8. The germline CDR1 and CDR2 sequences are SGHTA and FQGTGA. This chain joins TRBV7-3 and TRBJ1-1, with TRBD1 identical over 9 bases. The receptor's source is a human donor in a cohort sampled during active COVID-19. What was sequenced was peripheral blood. The CDR3 loop is CASSSWTGERTEAFF. The CDR3 region has the DNA TGTGCCAGCAGCTCCTGGACAGGGGAGAGGACTGAAGCTTTCTTT.